Presented here are 8 T cell receptor beta chains from one specimen sequenced in a study of vaccination effects on CD4 cells after COVID-19. Prior to sequencing, the ViraFEST assay stimulated PBMC with viral peptide pools, which expanded the antigen-specific CD4+ T cells. Having been cultured for 10 days, the cells underwent CD4+ T cell isolation. This person caught SARS-CoV-2 sometime from March to December 2020, and PCR testing confirmed the infection. Some clones are missing from TCRdb's copy, which holds only in-frame ones; the method was immunoSEQ multiplex PCR. Seen here are 25,000 to 35,000 clones, 70% to 85% observed once, and the top ten hold 28%. The antigens for these receptors are not known. The sample was CD4+ T cells from PBMCs cultured with a peptide pool, taken before COVID-19 vaccination. Every receptor here comes from a human donor who had a prior SARS-CoV-2 infection.

The J gene is TRBJ2-7, the V gene TRBV21-1. TRBV21-1 corresponds to a pseudogene. The CDR3 contains 15 residues. CDR3 sequence reads: CASSKEGTPSYEQYF. The DNA for the CDR3 is TGTGCCAGCAGCAAAGAAGGGACCCCCTCCTACGAGCAGTACTTC.

The V gene is TRBV18, the J gene TRBJ1-2; D might be TRBD1 (6 bases). Germline-derived CDR1 and CDR2 are KGHSH and LQKENI. The V end lost 3 bases, the J end lost 6 bases, and 11 bases lay between the germline ends. There are 13 residues in the CDR3. CDR3 coding DNA: TGTGCCAGCTCACCGAGACAGGAAGATGGCTACACCTTC. As protein: CASSPRQEDGYTF.

V usage is TRBV4-3 and J usage is TRBJ2-4; D perhaps matches TRBD1 (5 bases). Trimming removed 4 bases from V and 7 bases from J, with 14 bases in between. The CDR3 is made up of 14 amino acids. CDR1 is LGHNA, CDR2 YSLEER, per germline. The CDR3 loop reads CASSPSHRLNIQYF. In nucleotides, the CDR3 is TGCGCCAGCAGCCCGTCGCACAGGTTGAACATTCAGTACTTC.

The chain recombines TRBV9 with TRBJ2-3; 8 bases fit TRBD2. V shed 2 bases, J shed 5 bases, and the junction held 10 bases outside the gene matches. CDR1 and CDR2 (germline): SGDLS, YYNGEE. The CDR3 is made up of 16 amino acids. CDR3 protein: CASSVAGGSLEDTQYF. CDR3 in DNA: TGTGCCAGCAGCGTGGCGGGGGGCAGCCTTGAAGATACGCAGTATTTT.

The chain couples TRBV11-3 to TRBJ1-2, with D maybe TRBD1 (6 bases). The germline V and J ends were trimmed by 5 bases and 7 bases, with 14 bases remaining between them. CDR1 is SGHNT, CDR2 YENEEA, per germline. CDR3 length: 13 residues. CDR3 sequence (DNA): TGTGCCAGCAGCACGATAAACAGGGTTGGCTACACCTTC. Its translation is CASSTINRVGYTF. Looking up the rest from reference TRBV11-3 and TRBJ1-2 gives the full variable domain: EAGVVQSPRYKIIEKKQPVAFWCNPISGHNTLYWYLQNLGQGPELLIRYENEEAVDDSQLPKDRFSAERLKGVDSTLKIQPAELGDSAVYLCASSTINRVGYTFGSGTRLTVV.

The chain uses TRBV28 and TRBJ1-2; perhaps TRBD1 as D (6 bases). V gave up 2 bases and J gave up 4 bases, with 14 bases separating them. Germline CDR1 and CDR2: MDHEN and SYDVKM. The CDR3 sequence is 15 residues long. CDR3 DNA sequence: TGTGCCAGCAGTTTAGTGGCAGGGGACCCCTATGGCTACACCTTC. Protein sequence: CASSLVAGDPYGYTF.

This chain uses TRBV2 with TRBJ1-2; 11 nucleotides line up with TRBD1. V was pared by 7 bases and J by 4 bases, with 5 bases of the junction left unmatched. Germline loops: CDR1 SNHLY, CDR2 FYNNEI. This CDR3 is 14 amino acids long. CDR3 in amino acids: CASTGTGGSYGYTF. Here the CDR3 DNA reads TGTGCCAGCACCGGGACAGGGGGAAGCTATGGCTACACCTTC.

This clone was recorded once. CDR3 sequence reads: CASTTRQGITDTQYF. The DNA of the CDR3 is TGTGCCAGTACCACCCGACAGGGAATTACAGATACGCAGTATTTT. The chain has TRBV19 and TRBJ2-3; 7 bases align to TRBD1. This CDR3 region has 15 residues. From germline, CDR1 is LNHDA and CDR2 SQIVND (reference sequence). After removal of 7 bases from V and 3 bases from J, the junction contained 10 bases not matched to a gene. Full variable domain (outside the CDR3, taken from reference TRBV19 and TRBJ2-3): DGGITQSPKYLFRKEGQNVTLSCEQNLNHDAMYWYRQDPGQGLRLIYYSQIVNDFQKGDIAEGYSVSREKKESFPLTVTSAQKNPTAFYLCASTTRQGITDTQYFGPGTRLTVL.